These T cell receptor beta chains were read from a single sample in a study of regulatory T cells in long-lasting Graves disease. TCRdb re-called the multiplex PCR reads with MiXCR, one entry per CDR3 protein. Of over 450,000 distinct CDR3 sequences listed, around a fifth are singletons. The sample in question was peripheral blood mononuclear cells (PBMCs), obtained when the disease was refractory, from a patient treated with antithyroid drugs. The receptors originated from a female donor with Graves disease. Each CDR3 is given with its conserved first and last residue. A D gene is named only where the DNA matches it firmly. The size of a clone is reported for some rows only, either as once, few or many, or as a class for expanded clones.

v_call	j_call	clone_size	d_call	cdr3_aa	cdr3_nt
TRBV2	TRBJ1-5	many	-	CASGDSNQPQHF	TGTGCCAGCGGAGACAGCAATCAGCCCCAGCATTTT
TRBV7-2	TRBJ1-2	-	TRBD1	CASSFLEGARGYTF	TGTGCCAGCAGCTTCCTGGAGGGGGCTAGAGGCTACACCTTC
TRBV29-1	TRBJ1-1	-	-	CSGRGGLATEAFF	TGCAGCGGCCGGGGGGGGTTAGCCACTGAAGCTTTCTTT
TRBV2	TRBJ2-5	many	-	CASSESVSRANVDLETQYF	TGTGCCAGCAGTGAATCCGTGAGCAGGGCAAATGTGGATTTAGAGACCCAGTACTTC
TRBV19	TRBJ1-5	once	-	CASSIGGIAQPQHF	TGTGCCAGTAGTATCGGTGGGATAGCACAGCCCCAGCATTTT
TRBV12-3/TRBV12-4	TRBJ2-5	many	-	CASSPTGRAETQYF	TGTGCCAGCAGTCCGACAGGCCGGGCGGAGACCCAGTACTTC
TRBV19	TRBJ2-7	-	-	CASSTQKTLVHEQYF	TGTGCCAGTAGTACCCAGAAGACTCTAGTCCACGAGCAGTACTTC
TRBV20-1	TRBJ1-1	many	-	CSARILGGTEAFF	TGCAGTGCTAGAATTTTGGGGGGTACTGAAGCTTTCTTT
TRBV9	TRBJ2-6	-	-	CASSFRDTLYSGANVLTF	TGTGCCAGCAGCTTTCGGGACACCCTATACTCTGGGGCCAACGTCCTGACTTTC
TRBV28	TRBJ1-1	many	-	CASRLQGATEAFF	TGTGCCAGCAGATTACAGGGCGCAACTGAAGCTTTCTTT
TRBV7-9	TRBJ2-5	many	-	CASSLGGGQETQYF	TGTGCCAGCAGCTTAGGTGGGGGTCAAGAGACCCAGTACTTC
TRBV6-1	TRBJ2-2	-	-	CATFRTVGTGELFF	TGTGCCACCTTCAGGACAGTCGGGACCGGGGAGCTGTTTTTT
TRBV29-1	TRBJ2-4	few	-	CSVVTDIQYF	TGCAGCGTTGTGACGGACATTCAGTACTTC
TRBV7-9	TRBJ2-5	many	-	CASSSPRLAETQYF	TGTGCCAGCAGCTCCCCCCGACTCGCAGAGACCCAGTACTTC
TRBV7-2	TRBJ2-2	many	-	CASSLYGTTGELFF	TGTGCCAGCAGCTTGTACGGCACCACCGGGGAGCTGTTTTTT
TRBV28	TRBJ1-1	many	-	CASSGPMNTEAFF	TGTGCCAGCAGTGGACCCATGAACACTGAAGCTTTCTTT
TRBV5-1	TRBJ1-1	many	-	CASSGEDRFTEAFF	TGCGCCAGCAGCGGGGAGGACAGATTCACTGAAGCTTTCTTT
TRBV5-1	TRBJ1-1	many	-	CASSFNPRDTEAFF	TGCGCCAGCAGCTTCAACCCCAGGGACACTGAAGCTTTCTTT
TRBV19	TRBJ1-1	-	TRBD1	CASFKGQGGTEAFF	TGTGCCAGTTTTAAAGGACAGGGGGGCACTGAAGCTTTCTTT
TRBV6-5	TRBJ1-3	many	-	CASSYPIPFTADSGNTIYF	TGTGCCAGCAGTTACCCAATTCCCTTCACAGCGGACTCTGGAAACACCATATATTTT
TRBV6-1	TRBJ1-6	few	-	CASTVIYYNSPLHF	TGTGCCAGCACGGTCATATACTATAATTCACCCCTCCACTTT
TRBV5-1	TRBJ2-7	few	TRBD1	CASSLSRGQFYEQYF	TGCGCCAGCAGCTTGTCCAGGGGGCAGTTCTACGAGCAGTACTTC
TRBV5-1	TRBJ2-2	few	-	CASRQGTSGELFF	TGCGCTAGCCGGCAGGGGACGTCCGGGGAGCTGTTTTTT
TRBV28	TRBJ1-5	many	-	CASSFHGQYNQPQHF	TGTGCCAGCAGTTTCCATGGACAGTACAATCAGCCCCAGCATTTT
TRBV20-1	TRBJ1-6	many	-	CSASPASYNSPLHF	TGCAGTGCTAGTCCGGCCTCCTATAATTCACCCCTCCACTTT
TRBV12-5	TRBJ2-2	-	-	CASGLNQGTTGELFF	TGTGCTAGTGGTTTGAATCAGGGAACCACCGGGGAGCTGTTTTTT
TRBV7-2	TRBJ2-5	many	TRBD2	CASSLRDAASGRRETQYF	TGTGCCAGCAGCCTCCGGGACGCCGCTAGCGGGAGGCGCGAGACCCAGTACTTC
TRBV7-6	TRBJ2-7	-	TRBD1	CASSSTPGQGTYEQYF	TGTGCCAGCAGCTCGACCCCGGGACAGGGGACCTACGAGCAGTACTTC
TRBV28	TRBJ2-5	many	TRBD2	CASRTSRDEETQYF	TGTGCCTCTCGGACTAGCCGGGATGAAGAGACCCAGTACTTC